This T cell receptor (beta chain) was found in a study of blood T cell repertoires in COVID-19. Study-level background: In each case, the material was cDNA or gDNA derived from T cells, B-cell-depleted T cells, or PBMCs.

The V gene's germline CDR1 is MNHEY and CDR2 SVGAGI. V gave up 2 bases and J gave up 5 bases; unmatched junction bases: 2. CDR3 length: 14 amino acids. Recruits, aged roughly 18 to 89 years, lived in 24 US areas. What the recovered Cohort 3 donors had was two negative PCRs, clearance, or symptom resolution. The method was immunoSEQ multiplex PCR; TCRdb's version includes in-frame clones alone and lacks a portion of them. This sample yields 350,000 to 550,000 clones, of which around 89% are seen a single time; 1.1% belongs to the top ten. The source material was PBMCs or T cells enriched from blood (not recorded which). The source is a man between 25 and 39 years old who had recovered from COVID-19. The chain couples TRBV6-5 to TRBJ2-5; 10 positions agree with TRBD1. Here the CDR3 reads CASSYGTGVETQYF. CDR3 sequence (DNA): TGTGCCAGCAGTTACGGGACAGGGGTGGAGACCCAGTACTTC.